The table lists the clone carrying this T cell receptor beta chain with many counts. TCRdb used MiXCR to reprocess the RT-PCR reads, holding one entry per CDR3 protein. The sample lists around 700,000 distinct CDR3 sequences, 12% to 15% occurring once. Germline loops: CDR1 SGHRS, CDR2 YFSETQ. This CDR3 region has 14 residues. V lost 1 base to trimming and J lost 3 bases, with 7 bases between them. The chain couples TRBV5-1 to TRBJ2-2; no firm D call. This receptor was obtained from a female donor in good health, serving as a healthy control. The source material was memory CD4+ T cells from blood. The CDR3 DNA follows: TGCGCCAGCAGCTTGCGTCCCGACACCGGGGAGCTGTTTTTT. Translation: CASSLRPDTGELFF.